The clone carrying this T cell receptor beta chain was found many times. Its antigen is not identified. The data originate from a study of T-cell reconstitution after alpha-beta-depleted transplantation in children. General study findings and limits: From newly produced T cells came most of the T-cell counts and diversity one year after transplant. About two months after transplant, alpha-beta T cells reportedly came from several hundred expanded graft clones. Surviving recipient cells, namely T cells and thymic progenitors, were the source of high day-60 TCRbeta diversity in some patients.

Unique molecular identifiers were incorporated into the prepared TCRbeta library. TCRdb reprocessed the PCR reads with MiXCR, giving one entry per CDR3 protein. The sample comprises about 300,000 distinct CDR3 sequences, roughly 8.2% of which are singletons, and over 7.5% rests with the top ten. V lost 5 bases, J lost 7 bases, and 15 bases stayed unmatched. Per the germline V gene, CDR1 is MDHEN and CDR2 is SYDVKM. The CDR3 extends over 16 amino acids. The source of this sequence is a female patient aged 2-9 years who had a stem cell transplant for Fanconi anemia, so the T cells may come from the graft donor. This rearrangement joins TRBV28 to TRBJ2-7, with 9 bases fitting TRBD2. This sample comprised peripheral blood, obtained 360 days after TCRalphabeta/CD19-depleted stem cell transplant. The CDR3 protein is CASSLRSRLAGFEQYF. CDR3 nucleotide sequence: TGTGCCAGCAGTCTCAGATCTCGCCTAGCGGGATTTGAGCAGTACTTC. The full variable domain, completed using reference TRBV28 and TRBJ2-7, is DVKVTQSSRYLVKRTGEKVFLECVQDMDHENMFWYRQDPGLGLRLIYFSYDVKMKEKGDIPEGYSVSREKKERFSLILESASTNQTSMYLCASSLRSRLAGFEQYFGPGTRLTVT.